This T cell receptor (beta chain) was identified during a study of OX40 agonist ivuxolimab in advanced cancers. Germline values: CDR1 SNHLY, CDR2 FYNNEI. The ends lost 6 bases at V and 7 bases at J; junction bases unmatched: 5. The CDR3 loop spans 13 amino acids. Points from the study as a whole: Expansion of clones was among the lowest in partial responders at 0.1-3.0 mg/kg. Antigen specificity remained undetermined for the expanded peripheral T cells. There were also nonresponders showing low normalized T-cell clonal expansion.

Sequencing used immunoSEQ multiplex PCR; TCRdb keeps in-frame clones, though not all of them. Found here are 40,000 or so clones, roughly 80% of them singletons; the top ten hold approximately 2.3%. A single count supports this clone. Its antigen is unidentified. The V and J genes are TRBV2 and TRBJ2-3; 9 positions agree with TRBD2. The receptor comes from an adult with an advanced solid tumor such as melanoma, head and neck, liver or kidney cancer. The sample consisted of CD4+ or CD8+ T cells sorted from blood, taken in a trial of the OX40 agonist ivuxolimab. Here the CDR3 reads CASRREGPYTQYF. The DNA for the CDR3 is TGTGCCAGCAGGCGGGAGGGCCCTTATACGCAGTATTTT.